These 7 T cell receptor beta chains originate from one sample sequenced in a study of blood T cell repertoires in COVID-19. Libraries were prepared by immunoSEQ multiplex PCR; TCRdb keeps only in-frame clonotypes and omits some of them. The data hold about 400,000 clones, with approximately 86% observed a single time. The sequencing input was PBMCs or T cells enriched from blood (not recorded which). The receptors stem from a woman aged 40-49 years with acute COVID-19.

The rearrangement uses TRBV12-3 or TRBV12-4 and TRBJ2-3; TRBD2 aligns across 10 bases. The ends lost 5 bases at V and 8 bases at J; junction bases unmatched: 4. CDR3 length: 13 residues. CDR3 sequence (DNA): TGTGCCAGCAGTGAGACTAGCGGGTCTACGCAGTATTTT. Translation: CASSETSGSTQYF.

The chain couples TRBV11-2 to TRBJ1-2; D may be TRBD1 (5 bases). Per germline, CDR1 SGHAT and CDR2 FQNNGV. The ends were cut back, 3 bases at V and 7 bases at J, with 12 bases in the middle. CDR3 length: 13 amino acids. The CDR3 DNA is TGTGCCAGCAGCTTTAATGGGGCGAGTGGCTACACCTTC. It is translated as CASSFNGASGYTF. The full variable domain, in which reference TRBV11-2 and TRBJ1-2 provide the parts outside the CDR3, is EAGVAQSPRYKIIEKRQSVAFWCNPISGHATLYWYQQILGQGPKLLIQFQNNGVVDDSQLPKDRFSAERLKGVDSTLKIQPAKLEDSAVYLCASSFNGASGYTFGSGTRLTVV.

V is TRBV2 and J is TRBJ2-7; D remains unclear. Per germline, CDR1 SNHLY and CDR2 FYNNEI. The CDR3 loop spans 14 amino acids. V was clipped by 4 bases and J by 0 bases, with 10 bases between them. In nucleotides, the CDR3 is TGTGCCAGCAGTGCCGACCGACACTCCTACGAGCAGTACTTC. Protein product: CASSADRHSYEQYF.

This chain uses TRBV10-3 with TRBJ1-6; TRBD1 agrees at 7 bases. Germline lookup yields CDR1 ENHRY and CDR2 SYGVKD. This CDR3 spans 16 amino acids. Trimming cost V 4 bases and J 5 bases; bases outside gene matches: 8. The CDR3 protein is CAISGQAGGNNSPLHF. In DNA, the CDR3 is TGTGCCATCAGTGGTCAGGCAGGGGGAAATAATTCACCCCTCCACTTT.

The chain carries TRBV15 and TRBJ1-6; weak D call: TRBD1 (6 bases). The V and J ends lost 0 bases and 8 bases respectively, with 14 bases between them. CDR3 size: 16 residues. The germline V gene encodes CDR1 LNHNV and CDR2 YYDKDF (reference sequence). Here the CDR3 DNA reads TGTGCCACCAGCAGAGATCTCCAGGGGACGGATTCACCCCTCCACTTT. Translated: CATSRDLQGTDSPLHF.

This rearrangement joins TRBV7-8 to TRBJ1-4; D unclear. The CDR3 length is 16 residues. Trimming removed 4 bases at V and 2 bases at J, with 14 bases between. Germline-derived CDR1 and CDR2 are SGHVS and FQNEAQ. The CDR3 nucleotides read TGTGCCAGCAGCTCCCACTTAGTCGCCACTAATGAAAAACTGTTTTTT. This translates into CASSSHLVATNEKLFF.

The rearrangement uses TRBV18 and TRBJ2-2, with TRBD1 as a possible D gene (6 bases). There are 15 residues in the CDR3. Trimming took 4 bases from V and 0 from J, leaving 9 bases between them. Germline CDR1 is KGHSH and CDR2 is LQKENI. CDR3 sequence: CASSQTGSNTGELFF. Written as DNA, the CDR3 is TGTGCCAGCTCACAGACAGGCTCGAACACCGGGGAGCTGTTTTTT.